This T cell receptor (beta chain) was identified in a study of cytomegalovirus exposure and HLA in healthy donors (dated by TCRdb to about 2017). Background for the entire study: In an earlier analysis of around 540 of the donors, under 300 Gb of sequence data and 90 million to 120 million unique TCR beta sequences from 180 million or so T cells were reported. About 280 gigabases of sequencing data and tens of millions of unique TCR sequences made up an early release that covered approximately 620 HLA-typed donors. The genetic ancestry cluster associated with self-reported Caucasian donors included approximately 85% of the roughly 390 genotyped donors. The study was designed to test whether signatures of past pathogen exposure could be identified by cataloging public T cell receptors. The study profiled the T cell repertoires of about 640 subjects by immunosequencing and related them to cytomegalovirus serostatus. Along with the approximately 700-subject first cohort, a separate validation cohort of over a hundred different subjects was used. To predict cytomegalovirus infection status, the study combined high-throughput TCR immunosequencing, statistical association of individual TCRs with disease status, and machine learning. To study patterns of TCR occurrence, a later analysis re-analyzed previously published TCR beta repertoires from just over 650 donors and added high-resolution HLA genotyping. The later analysis used no new phenotypic data to find candidate immune exposures, relying instead on TCR beta sequences and their occurrence across donors. An earlier analysis of some 500 of the donors applied high-throughput TCR beta sequencing to assess whether each TCR beta V gene segment acted as functional or pseudogenic. Donor age, sex, ethnicity and CMV serostatus were collected together with the repertoire data. A later genetic analysis used genome-wide SNP genotypes for about three fifths of the 666 donors, treating that subset as a discovery cohort. All discovery cohort repertoires had been generated using a single sequencing platform. HLA typing included class I and class II loci at four-digit resolution. Typing coverage varied by locus: roughly 629-630 donors for A, B, C, DRB1 and DQB1; approximately 500 for DQA1; some 610 for DPA1; roughly 450 for DPB1. Because of strong linkage in the cohort, roughly five DR-DQ haplotypes were treated as single units for association and clustering. On average, approximately 250,000 unique TCR beta nucleotide sequences were sequenced per donor among some 430 genotyped donors of the cohort, with 15% to 20% of those sequences being non-productive.

Compared with germline, V lacks 4 bases and J lacks 2 bases; bases without a gene match: 9. As encoded in the germline V gene (reference sequence), CDR1 is SGHNT while CDR2 is YYREEE. The CDR3 starts with the cysteine, ends with the phenylalanine, and has 15 residues. CDR3 DNA is the only sequence kept; it has 45 bases, read in frame from the first base. This clone was counted once. Which antigen it targets is not known. No base quality information exists; no much larger clone differs at one position. Library preparation employed the immunoSEQ multiplex PCR assay. A mixture of 60 forward primers for TCR Vbeta segments and 13 reverse primers for TCR Jbeta segments was used in the multiplex PCR. A multiplex PCR assay on genomic DNA amplified the CDR3 region of rearranged TCR beta genes. The amplified TCR beta libraries were sequenced on the Illumina HiSeq System as 87-base-pair reads. The paper's data handling went like this. A later analysis tallied 75 million to 95 million unique TCR beta chains across the roughly 610 repertoires, and about 10 million of those chains were shared by two or more donors. Raw reads were error-corrected and collapsed into unique sequences with a nearest-neighbor algorithm that merged closely related sequences to remove PCR and sequencing errors. To assign V, D and J gene segments, CDR3 sequences were aligned to IMGT reference sequences. For a sequence to be retained, a match of at least six nucleotides was required to both a V gene segment and a J gene segment. Rearrangements were called productive when the CDR3 lacked stop codons and stayed in frame with V and J; all others were non-productive. Following IMGT convention, CDR3 was defined as the stretch from the second conserved V-encoded cysteine up to the conserved J-encoded phenylalanine. Sequences without an unambiguous match to a single V gene segment were excluded from the earlier analysis of about 630 of the donors. An earlier analysis of a few hundred of the donors called V segments functional above 56.7% productive rearrangements and segregating when the between-donor standard deviation exceeded 5%. A statistical classification framework was developed to diagnose cytomegalovirus status using the catalog of TCR beta chain sequences. A later analysis assigned V and J genes by comparing TCR nucleotide sequences with IMGT/GENE-DB human TR gene sequences. The TCRdist pipeline was used in a later analysis to assign CDR3 sequences and most-parsimonious VDJ recombination scenarios. In a later analysis, each TCR beta chain was defined by its CDR3 amino acid sequence together with its V-gene family, and reads lacking a unique V-gene family were excluded. To address suspected cross-contamination and a sequencing artifact, a later analysis removed roughly 580 highly shared, low-generation-probability nucleotide sequences. A later analysis calculated a clonal expansion index for each public chain from normalized within-repertoire ranks of inferred template counts. Generation probabilities in a later analysis came from a VDJ recombination model fitted to out-of-frame rearrangements, and those results were checked against IGoR. In a later analysis, TCR-TCR, TCR-HLA and TCR-CMV co-occurrence was scored with hypergeometric tests, and a repertoire-size bias correction was applied to TCR pairs. In a later analysis, false discovery rates were estimated by permuting HLA or CMV assignments 20 times. In a later analysis, co-occurring TCRs were grouped using DBSCAN, and TCRdist sequence similarity was added for clustering within HLA-allele-positive subsets. Repertoires with fewer than 30,000 or more than 120,000 public chains, plus five repertoires with anomalous nucleotide sharing, were excluded from co-occurrence clustering. In TCRdb, the immuneACCESS table is reduced to in-frame sequences with V and J assigned. These tables do not hold every clone; where another copy was compared, an unresolved V gene accounts for under half, and the others remain unexplained. V and J calls plus clone size are reproduced from that table; the DNA served to infer D and trimming. The sample table holds about 180,000 clones, of which more than 60% were seen once. More than 1.4% of the sample lies in the top ten.

Overall study results and their limits: The cohort was sequenced for TCR beta chains only, and without alpha or paired-chain data the features that could be detected were limited. An association between a missense DCLRE1C variant and V-gene and J-gene trimming of TCR beta chains was found in a later genetic analysis and replicated in an independent cohort. Correlated functional status among segregating V segments might reflect linkage disequilibrium, but an unknown experimental factor could not be ruled out. Because counts were too low, 15 to 20 rarely observed V segments, including chromosome 9 orphons, were excluded from the earlier analysis of 587 of the donors. Strong co-occurrence of HLA alleles, especially DR and DQ, made assigning TCR associations to individual alleles difficult. A further reported finding was that TCR beta sequences accurately predicted the HLA-A and HLA-B alleles for most subjects in the first cohort. Sequencing depth was assumed to be roughly uniform across donors in the presence/absence analyses, though that assumption may not hold. In a later analysis, most CMV-associated TCR beta chains were found to appear HLA-restricted, with HLA associations seemingly driven largely by CMV exposure. A later genetic analysis reported fewer N-insertions in productive TCRs among donors in an Asian-associated ancestry cluster than the roughly 650-donor mean. Broadly in line with IMGT annotations, most TCR beta V segments showed up in productive rearrangements about 87% or about 30% of the time in an earlier analysis of 450 to 750 of the donors. In a later analysis, TCR association rates were found to vary across HLA loci, with the most associated TCRs seen for DRB1 alleles and the fewest for HLA-C alleles. The classifier was reported to diagnose cytomegalovirus status with high specificity and sensitivity in both the original and validation cohorts. According to the authors, the approach could potentially be generalized to other disease states and immunological phenotypes. Most TCR sequences were observed very rarely across donors, whereas some public TCRs were present in many individuals. A later analysis found that HLA-associated TCR beta chains were more clonally expanded and had lower generation probabilities than equally common non-associated chains. At a false discovery rate of 0.05, a later analysis linked 16,951 TCR beta sequences to specific HLA alleles. The only immune exposure information available for the cohort was CMV serostatus. The study gave a list of 150 to 200 TCR beta chains associated with cytomegalovirus. A later analysis reported that several top co-occurrence clusters appeared linked to parvovirus B19, influenza, CMV and Epstein-Barr virus. The sequencing pipeline was judged likely to have produced a cluster of highly shared sequence variants as a technical artifact. Some IMGT-functional V segments, including TRBV6-2 and TRBV6-3, could not be told apart with the 87-base-pair reads, so those segments were excluded. Because HLA typing was missing for some donors at each locus, association tests included only the typed subset. A few of the identified cytomegalovirus-associated TCR beta chains were confirmed in vitro to be specific for cytomegalovirus antigens.

The cohort comprised 550 to 700 healthy bone marrow donors. All cohort members were sampled while nominally healthy, although unrecorded immune exposures were likely present. The donor tested CMV seronegative, placing the donor among the 350 to 400 seronegative members of the cohort. Each donor provided a peripheral blood sample, and peripheral blood mononuclear cells were used for TCR beta sequencing. Genomic DNA was extracted from the blood cell samples with the Qiagen DNeasy Blood Extraction Kit. This clonotype originated in a man younger than 35 in good health and CMV-seronegative. The rearranged chain carries TRBV5-4 and TRBJ2-7, with TRBD1 identical over 7 junction bases. The source material was PBMCs. The CDR3 protein is CASSPTKDRAYEQYF. The nucleotide sequence is TGTGCCAGCAGCCCAACGAAAGACAGGGCCTACGAGCAGTACTTC.